This TCR beta chain was captured by sequencing in a study of T cell changes during pregnancy in multiple sclerosis. Produced via immunoSEQ multiplex PCR; TCRdb's table is partial and in-frame only. The sample lists roughly 120,000 clones; approximately 90% were seen once. Trimming left V 5 bases short and J 6 bases short, with 17 bases between. CDR1 and CDR2 (germline): SGHNT, YYREEE (reference sequence). The CDR3 has 14 amino acids. The chain employs TRBV5-4 and TRBJ1-2; possibly TRBD1 for D (6 bases). This TCR came from a female donor with multiple sclerosis, enrolled in a pregnancy study. The sequencing here drew on peripheral blood, taken in the third trimester of pregnancy. CDR3 sequence (DNA): TGTGCCAGCAGACAACGACAGGACCCGCATGGCTACACCTTC. Encoded protein: CASRQRQDPHGYTF.